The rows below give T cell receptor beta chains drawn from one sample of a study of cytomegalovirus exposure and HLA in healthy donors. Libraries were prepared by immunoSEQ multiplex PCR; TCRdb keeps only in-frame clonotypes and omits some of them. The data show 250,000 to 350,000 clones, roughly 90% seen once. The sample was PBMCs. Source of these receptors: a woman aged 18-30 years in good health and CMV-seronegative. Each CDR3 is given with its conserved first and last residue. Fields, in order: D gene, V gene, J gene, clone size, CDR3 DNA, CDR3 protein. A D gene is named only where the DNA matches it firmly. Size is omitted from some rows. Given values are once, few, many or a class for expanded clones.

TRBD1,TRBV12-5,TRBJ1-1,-,TGTGCTAGTGGTTTGGTACTCGGGACAGACCCTTTAAACACTGAAGCTTTCTTT,CASGLVLGTDPLNTEAFF
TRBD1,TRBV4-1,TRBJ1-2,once,TGCGCCAGCAGCAAGACGACAGGGTACTTAAACTATGGCTACACCTTC,CASSKTTGYLNYGYTF
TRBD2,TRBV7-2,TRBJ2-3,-,TGTGCCAGCAGCTTAGCGCGGACTAGCGGGGGGGCAGATACGCAGTATTTT,CASSLARTSGGADTQYF
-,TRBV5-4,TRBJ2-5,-,TGTGCCAGCAGCTTGGGGCTAGCTGGGCAAGAGACCCAGTACTTC,CASSLGLAGQETQYF
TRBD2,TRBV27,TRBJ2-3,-,TGTGCCAGCACCCAAGGGAGGGGACTAGGAGATACGCAGTATTTT,CASTQGRGLGDTQYF
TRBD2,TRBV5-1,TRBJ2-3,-,TGCGCCAGCATCCCCGACGCGGGGGGTGCTGCAAATACGCAGTATTTT,CASIPDAGGAANTQYF
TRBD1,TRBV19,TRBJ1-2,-,TGTGCCAGTAGTTCACATTTGACAGGGGGCTATGGCTACACCTTC,CASSSHLTGGYGYTF
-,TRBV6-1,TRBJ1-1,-,TGTGCCAGCGGGGGACAGAACACTGAAGCTTTCTTT,CASGGQNTEAFF
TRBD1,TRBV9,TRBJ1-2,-,TGTGCCAGCAGCCTTGGGACAGGGCATGGCTACACCTTC,CASSLGTGHGYTF
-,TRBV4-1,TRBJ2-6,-,TGCGCCAGCAGCCAAGAACTTGGGGCCAACGTCCTGACTTTC,CASSQELGANVLTF
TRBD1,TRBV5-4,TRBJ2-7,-,TGTGCCAGCAGCACCGACAGGGGTTACGAGCAGTACTTC,CASSTDRGYEQYF
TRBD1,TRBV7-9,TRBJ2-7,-,TGTGCCAGCAGCCCCAGACAGGGGGCCGGGTACGAGCAGTACTTC,CASSPRQGAGYEQYF
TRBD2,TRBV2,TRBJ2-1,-,TGTGCCAGAACTAGCGGGTCAAGCTCCTACAATGAGCAGTTCTTC,CARTSGSSSYNEQFF
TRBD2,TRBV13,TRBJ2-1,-,TGTGCCAGCAGCCATAGCGGGGGGCCCCCGGGTGAGCAGTTCTTC,CASSHSGGPPGEQFF
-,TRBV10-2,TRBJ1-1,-,TGCGCCACCCTAGACCTAGGGAGAGAAAGGGATGAAGCTTTCTTT,CATLDLGRERDEAFF
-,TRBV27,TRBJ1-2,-,TGTGCCAGCAGTTCCCACCCCTGGGGCCCGGAAAACTATGGCTACACCTTC,CASSSHPWGPENYGYTF
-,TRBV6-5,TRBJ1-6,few,TGTGCCAGCAGTTACGGCCAGGGGCGTTCACCCCTCCACTTT,CASSYGQGRSPLHF
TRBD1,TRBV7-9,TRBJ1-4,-,TGTGCCAGCAGCTCACTCCAGGGGGCTAACGAAAAACTGTTTTTT,CASSSLQGANEKLFF
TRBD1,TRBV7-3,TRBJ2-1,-,TGTGCCAGCAGCCCCGGGACAGGGAATCGCGAGCAGTTCTTC,CASSPGTGNREQFF
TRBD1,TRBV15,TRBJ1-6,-,TGTGCCACCAGCAACCGGGACAGGGATAATTCACCCCTCCACTTT,CATSNRDRDNSPLHF
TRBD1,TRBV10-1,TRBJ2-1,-,TGCGCCACACAATTAAGACCCGACAGGGGGCTGAGCTCCTACAATGAGCAGTTCTTC,CATQLRPDRGLSSYNEQFF
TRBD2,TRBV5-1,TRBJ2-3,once,TGCGCCAGCAGCTTGGGCTCTAGCGGGGGGGCCAAGGTAGATACGCAGTATTTT,CASSLGSSGGAKVDTQYF
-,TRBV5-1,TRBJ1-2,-,TGCGCCAGCAGCTTGGACAGGAACTATGGCTACACCTTC,CASSLDRNYGYTF
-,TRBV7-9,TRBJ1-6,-,TGTTCCAGCAGCTTAGCGTCGCAGAAGAATTCACCCCTCCACTTT,CSSSLASQKNSPLHF
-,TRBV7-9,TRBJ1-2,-,TGTGCCAGCAGCTTAACGGGGGACGGGATATATGGCTACACCTTC,CASSLTGDGIYGYTF
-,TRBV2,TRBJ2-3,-,TGTGCCAGGGAACGGACAGCCCCCACAGATACGCAGTATTTT,CARERTAPTDTQYF
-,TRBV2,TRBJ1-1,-,TGTGCCAGCAGTGTAAGCAGGGACACTGAAGCTTTCTTT,CASSVSRDTEAFF
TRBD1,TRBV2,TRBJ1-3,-,TGTGCCAGCAGTAGGGGGCTTTCAGGCGGAAACACCATATATTTT,CASSRGLSGGNTIYF